What follows are 21 T cell receptor beta chains derived from one specimen sequenced in a study of human T cells and chemical hapten exposure. Indicated time point: patch test 1, 2 weeks after DPC sensitization. Treatment given: therapeutic diphenylcyclopropenone sensitization with weekly scalp DPC. One entry per CDR3 protein results from TCRdb running MiXCR on the RACE reads. Altogether 90,000 or so distinct CDR3 sequences are present, 10% being singletons, with the ten largest covering about 2.4%. Sequences were derived from whole blood, sampled in connection with sensitization to the hapten diphenylcyclopropenone (DPC). The receptors originated from a man aged 40-49 years with alopecia areata. Some clones in this sample may be carry-over from other donors' samples.

This clonotype was found a few times. At one boundary the junction diverges from the germline segment, which might be a read error. This chain joins TRBV7-7 and TRBJ2-5; weak D call: TRBD2 (6 bases). CDR1 is SSHAT and CDR2 is FNYEAQ in the germline V gene (reference sequence). The CDR3 spans 15 residues. The DNA for the CDR3 is TGTGCTAGCAGCTTAAACGCGGGGATCCAAGAGACCCAGTACTTC. It specifies CASSLNAGIQETQYF.

This rearrangement joins TRBV28 to TRBJ2-5, with TRBD1 matching over 10 bases. CDR1 and CDR2 (germline): MDHEN, SYDVKM. V shed 5 bases, J shed 4 bases, and the junction held 4 bases outside the gene matches. The CDR3 covers 14 residues. CDR3 DNA: TGTGCCAGCAGTCCGGGACAGGGGCCAGAGACCCAGTACTTC. It is translated as CASSPGQGPETQYF. The full variable domain, with the rest looked up from reference TRBV28 and TRBJ2-5, is DVKVTQSSRYLVKRTGEKVFLECVQDMDHENMFWYRQDPGLGLRLIYFSYDVKMKEKGDIPEGYSVSREKKERFSLILESASTNQTSMYLCASSPGQGPETQYFGPGTRLLVL.

The V and J genes are TRBV14 and TRBJ1-1; D uncertain. With 0 bases removed from V and 5 bases from J, the gap between germline ends came to 13 bases. Germline loops: CDR1 SGHDN, CDR2 FVKESK. The CDR3 is made up of 15 amino acids. CDR3 loop: CASSQETRGLTEAFF. CDR3 nucleotide sequence: TGTGCCAGCAGCCAAGAGACGAGAGGTTTGACTGAAGCTTTCTTT.

This clonotype was seen more than once but under ten times. V and J are TRBV20-1 and TRBJ2-3; 10 nucleotides agree with TRBD2. This CDR3 region has 16 residues. V gave up 3 bases and J gave up 1 base; unmatched junction bases: 7. Germline V lookup: CDR1 DFQATT, CDR2 SNEGSKA (reference sequence). CDR3: CSASYSGTSGTDTQYF. In nucleotides, the CDR3 is TGCAGTGCTAGCTACTCGGGGACTAGCGGCACAGATACGCAGTATTTT.

This clonotype was recorded at least ten times. The chain couples TRBV15 to TRBJ1-3; D is undetermined. Germline values: CDR1 LNHNV, CDR2 YYDKDF (reference sequence). The CDR3 sequence is 15 residues long. V was cut by 2 bases and J by 0 bases, with 8 bases left in between. The CDR3 sequence: CATSRSLDSGNTIYF. CDR3 DNA: TGTGCCACCAGCAGATCTCTCGACTCTGGAAACACCATATATTTT.

This clonotype was counted many times. CDR3 in amino acids: CASSLALIDSGANVLTF. CDR3 DNA: TGTGCCAGCAGCTTAGCGCTAATTGACTCTGGGGCCAACGTCCTGACTTTC. The chain carries TRBV7-2 and TRBJ2-6; D gene uncertain. The CDR3 consists of 17 residues. Germline V gives CDR1 SGHTA, CDR2 FQGNSA. V was shortened by 0 bases and J by 0 bases, with 9 bases between the two germline ends.

V usage is TRBV3-1 and J usage is TRBJ1-1; D is possibly TRBD1 (5 bases). The V end was cut by 6 bases, the J end by 5 bases, with 16 bases between. From germline, CDR1 is LGHDT and CDR2 YNNKEL (reference sequence). There are 14 residues in the CDR3. The CDR3 protein is CASRPLDWGTEAFF. CDR3 nucleotides: TGTGCCAGCAGACCGCTTGATTGGGGGACTGAAGCTTTCTTT.

This clonotype was counted a few times. The rearrangement links TRBV20-1 to TRBJ1-5, with D maybe TRBD1 (6 bases). The CDR3 length is 13 residues. Trimming shortened V by 6 bases and J by 4 bases, and 13 bases separated the two germline ends. Germline V gives CDR1 DFQATT, CDR2 SNEGSKA (reference sequence). The CDR3 DNA is TGCAGTGCACCAAGGGGGATAAATCAGCCCCAGCATTTT. This translates into CSAPRGINQPQHF.

The chain combines TRBV10-3 with TRBJ2-2, with 8 bases that match TRBD1. Per germline, CDR1 ENHRY and CDR2 SYGVKD. V was clipped by 7 bases and J by 6 bases; unmatched bases: 10. The CDR3 spans 15 residues. The CDR3 region is CAITQARTGSGELFF. The CDR3 nucleotides read TGTGCCATCACCCAAGCCCGGACAGGGTCCGGGGAGCTGTTTTTT.

The rearrangement uses TRBV11-2 and TRBJ2-5, with D maybe TRBD1 (6 bases). The germline V and J ends were trimmed by 5 bases and 2 bases, with 21 bases remaining between them. This CDR3 is built from 17 residues. Germline V lookup: CDR1 SGHAT, CDR2 FQNNGV. CDR3 residues: CASSRNVGRGRQETQYF. The CDR3, as DNA: TGTGCCAGCAGCCGTAACGTCGGCAGGGGTAGACAAGAGACCCAGTACTTC.

This clonotype was picked up a small number of times. The chain joins TRBV10-2 to TRBJ2-1; 7 bases map to TRBD2. Trimming at V came to 0 bases and at J to 0 bases, leaving 5 bases not matched to a gene. This CDR3 has 17 residues. Germline CDR1 is WSHSY and CDR2 is SAAADI. The CDR3 region is CASSESPGGTSYNEQFF. CDR3 DNA sequence: TGCGCCAGCAGTGAGTCTCCGGGAGGTACCTCCTACAATGAGCAGTTCTTC.

The chain carries TRBV7-6 and TRBJ1-6, with unresolved D. Trimming took off 5 bases at V and 3 bases at J, with 5 bases between the two ends. There are 13 residues in the CDR3. Germline-derived CDR1 and CDR2 are SGHVS and FNYEAQ. The CDR3 loop is CASSPSYNSPLHF. CDR3 nucleotide sequence: TGTGCCAGCAGCCCAAGCTATAATTCACCCCTCCACTTT.

This clonotype occurred many times. This rearrangement joins TRBV11-2 to TRBJ2-3, with TRBD2 matching 14 bases. Per the germline V gene, CDR1 is SGHAT and CDR2 is FQNNGV. The CDR3 totals 18 residues. V trimming: 2 bases; J trimming: 4 bases; junction bases outside the gene matches: 8. This CDR3 is CASSLYPGLAGAPDTQYF. The CDR3 DNA reads TGTGCCAGCAGCTTATACCCGGGACTAGCGGGAGCCCCAGATACGCAGTATTTT.

This CDR3 reads CASREDREWGQYF. The CDR3, as DNA: TGTGCCAGCAGGGAGGACAGGGAATGGGGCCAGTACTTC. The genes are TRBV2 and TRBJ2-7; TRBD1 matches at 8 bases. The CDR3 covers 13 residues. V was clipped by 6 bases and J by 10 bases; unmatched bases: 11. The germline V gene has CDR1 SNHLY and CDR2 FYNNEI.

This clonotype was counted between two and nine times. The gene calls are TRBV12-3 or TRBV12-4 and TRBJ2-7; D unclear. Trimming pared 1 base from V and 1 base from J, leaving 5 bases between. CDR3 size: 13 residues. The CDR3 spells CASSLGQSYEQYV. The CDR3 DNA sequence: TGTGCCAGCAGTTTAGGGCAGTCCTACGAGCAGTACGTC.

This clonotype was observed at least ten times. J is TRBJ2-3 and V is TRBV7-2; TRBD2 agrees at 7 bases. Germline CDR1 is SGHTA and CDR2 is FQGNSA. Trimming at V came to 3 bases and at J to 0 bases, leaving 9 bases not matched to a gene. CDR3 length: 17 residues. This chain's CDR3 is CASSFTSARSSTDTQYF. The CDR3 nucleotides read TGTGCCAGCAGCTTTACTAGCGCACGATCTAGCACAGATACGCAGTATTTT.

This chain joins TRBV6-1 and TRBJ1-3; 7 bases match TRBD1. CDR3 length equals 19 residues. Looked up from germline, CDR1 is MNHNS and CDR2 is SASEGT. V trimming: 5 bases; J trimming: 3 bases; junction bases outside the gene matches: 19. CDR3 sequence: CASSLLRGKTGILGNTIYF. In DNA, the CDR3 is TGTGCCAGCAGTCTCCTAAGGGGAAAGACAGGGATCCTTGGAAACACCATATATTTT.

This clonotype occurred a few times. The rearrangement links TRBV5-5 to TRBJ1-5; 10 bases align to TRBD1. With 4 bases clipped from V and 5 bases from J, the junction kept 3 bases outside the gene matches. This CDR3 is built from 14 residues. The germline CDR1 and CDR2 sequences are SGHKS and YYEKEE (reference sequence). The CDR3 spells CASSLGQGDQPQHF. CDR3 DNA: TGTGCCAGCAGCCTAGGACAGGGGGATCAGCCCCAGCATTTT.

This clonotype was observed a few times. This sequence joins TRBV12-3 or TRBV12-4 and TRBJ2-3, with 13 positions matching TRBD2. This CDR3 is 15 amino acids long. J lost 1 base, V lost 7 bases, and 2 bases had no gene match. This CDR3 is CASILAGGRTDTQYF. CDR3 DNA: TGTGCCAGCATACTAGCGGGAGGGCGCACAGATACGCAGTATTTT.

This chain uses TRBV28 with TRBJ2-6, with D unclear. CDR1 and CDR2 from the germline V gene are MDHEN and SYDVKM. The CDR3 contains 15 residues. Trimming removed 6 bases from V and 5 bases from J, with 14 bases in between. In nucleotides, the CDR3 is TGTGCCAGCAGACAGACACTTCTGCGGGCCAACGTCCTGACTTTC. This encodes CASRQTLLRANVLTF.

To note about this clonotype: It may be a read error: a sequence one base away is much more abundant. The chain carries TRBV7-2 and TRBJ2-3; D is perhaps TRBD1 (8 bases). CDR1 and CDR2 (germline): SGHTA, FQGNSA. The CDR3 sequence is 13 residues long. CDR3 residues: CASSSQGGVPGTF. In DNA, the CDR3 is TGTGCCAGCAGCTCACAGGGGGGGGTTCCGGGAACTTTT.